This T cell receptor (beta chain) is from a study of T cells after yellow fever vaccination. Study-level points and caveats: By day 5 rather than day 15, the secondary response had peaked, though it was weaker.

MiXCR, run by TCRdb on the 5' RACE reads, gives a single entry per CDR3 protein. The sample gives about 47,000 distinct CDR3 sequences, 7% to 9% of which show up once; approximately 28% is in the top ten. Germline CDR1 MNHEY, CDR2 SVGAGI. V was trimmed by 6 bases and J by 7 bases, leaving 22 bases between them. This CDR3 has 17 residues. This clonotype was counted ten times or more. Its antigen remains unknown. This chain connects TRBV6-5 to TRBJ1-6; tentative D call: TRBD1 (5 bases). Material: CD8+ T cells sorted from PBMCs, obtained roughly 14 days after the first yellow fever vaccination. This sequence was found in a man aged 18-30 years who received the YFV17D yellow fever vaccine. In DNA, the CDR3 is TGTGCCAGCAGCTGGGGTGGTTGGACAAGGGGCAATTCACCCCTCCACTTT. Its protein product is CASSWGGWTRGNSPLHF.